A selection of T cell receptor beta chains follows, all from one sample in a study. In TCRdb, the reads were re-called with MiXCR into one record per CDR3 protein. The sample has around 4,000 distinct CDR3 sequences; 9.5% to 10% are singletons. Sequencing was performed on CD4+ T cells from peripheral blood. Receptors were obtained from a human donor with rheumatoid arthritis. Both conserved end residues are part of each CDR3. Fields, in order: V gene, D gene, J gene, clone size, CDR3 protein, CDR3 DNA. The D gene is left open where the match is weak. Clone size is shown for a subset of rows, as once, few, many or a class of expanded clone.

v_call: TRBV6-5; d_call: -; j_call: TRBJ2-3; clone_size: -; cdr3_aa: CASSYSGVSTDTQYF; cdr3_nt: TGTGCCAGCAGTTACTCGGGCGTGAGCACAGATACGCAGTATTTT
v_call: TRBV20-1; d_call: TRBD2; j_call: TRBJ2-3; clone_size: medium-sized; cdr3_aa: CSARNAGGVDTQYF; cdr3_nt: TGCAGTGCTAGGAACGCGGGAGGTGTAGATACGCAGTATTTT
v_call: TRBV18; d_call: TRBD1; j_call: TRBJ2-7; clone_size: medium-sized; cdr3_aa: CASSPGTGSSYEQYF; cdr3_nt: TGTGCCAGCTCACCGGGGACAGGGAGCTCCTACGAGCAGTACTTC
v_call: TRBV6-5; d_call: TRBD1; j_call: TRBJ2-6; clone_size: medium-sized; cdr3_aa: CASSPTGGDSFGANVLTF; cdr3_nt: TGTGCCAGCAGCCCTACAGGGGGCGATTCGTTTGGGGCCAACGTCCTGACTTTC
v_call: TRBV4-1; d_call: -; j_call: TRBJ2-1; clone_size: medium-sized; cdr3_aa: CASSQDQSASPEQFF; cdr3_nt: TGCGCCAGCAGCCAAGATCAGAGCGCTAGCCCTGAGCAGTTCTTC
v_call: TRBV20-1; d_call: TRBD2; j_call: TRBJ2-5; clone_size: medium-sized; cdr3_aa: CSARDQGAGGQETQYF; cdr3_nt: TGCAGTGCTAGAGACCAAGGAGCGGGAGGGCAAGAGACCCAGTACTTC
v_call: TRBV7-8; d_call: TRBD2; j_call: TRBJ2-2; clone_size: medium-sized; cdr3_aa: CASSSDPSGRASGELFF; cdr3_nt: TGTGCCAGCAGCTCAGACCCTAGCGGGAGGGCGTCCGGGGAGCTGTTTTTT
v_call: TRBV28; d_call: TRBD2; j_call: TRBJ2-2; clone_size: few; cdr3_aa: CASSLAGANTGELFF; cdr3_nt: TGTGCCAGCAGCCTAGCGGGGGCGAACACCGGGGAGCTGTTTTTT
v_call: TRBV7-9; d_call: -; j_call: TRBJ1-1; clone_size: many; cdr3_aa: CASSPGAFTGVRFTEAFF; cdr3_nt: TGTGCCAGCAGCCCCGGGGCCTTCACTGGGGTAAGGTTCACTGAAGCTTTCTTT
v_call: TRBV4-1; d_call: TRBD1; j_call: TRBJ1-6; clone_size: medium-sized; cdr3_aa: CASSQEGTGGSPLHF; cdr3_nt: TGCGCCAGCAGCCAAGAAGGGACAGGGGGTTCACCCCTCCACTTT
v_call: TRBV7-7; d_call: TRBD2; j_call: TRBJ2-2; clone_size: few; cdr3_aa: CASSHTGTTNTGELFF; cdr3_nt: TGTGCTAGCAGCCATACCGGGACTACTAACACCGGGGAGCTGTTTTTT
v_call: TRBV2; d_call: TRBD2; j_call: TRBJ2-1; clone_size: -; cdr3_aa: CASRGGTSGPTVNEQFF; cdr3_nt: TGTGCCAGCAGGGGGGGGACTAGCGGCCCTACTGTCAATGAGCAGTTCTTC
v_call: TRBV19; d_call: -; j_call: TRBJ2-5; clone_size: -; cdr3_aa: CASSLPAGSSYNEQYF; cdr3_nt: TGTGCCAGTAGTTTGCCGGCGGGGTCCTCCTACAATGAGCAGTACTTC
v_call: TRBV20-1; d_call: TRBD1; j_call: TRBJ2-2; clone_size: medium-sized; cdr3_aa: CSARQGANTGELFF; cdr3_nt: TGCAGTGCAAGACAGGGGGCTAACACCGGGGAGCTGTTTTTT
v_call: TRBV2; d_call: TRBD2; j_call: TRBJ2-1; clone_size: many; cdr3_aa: CASRETSGGKWQFF; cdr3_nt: TGTGCCAGCAGGGAGACTAGCGGGGGAAAATGGCAGTTCTTC
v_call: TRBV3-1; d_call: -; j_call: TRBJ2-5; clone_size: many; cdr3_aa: CASSQDRAGYQETQYF; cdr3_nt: TGTGCCAGCAGCCAAGATCGGGCGGGGTACCAAGAGACCCAGTACTTC
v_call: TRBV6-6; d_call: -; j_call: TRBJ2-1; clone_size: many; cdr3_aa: CASSYVGWGEQFF; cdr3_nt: TGTGCCAGCAGTTACGTGGGCTGGGGTGAGCAGTTCTTC
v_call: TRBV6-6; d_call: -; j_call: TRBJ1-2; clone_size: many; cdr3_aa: CASNDDGYTF; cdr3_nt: TGTGCCAGCAATGACGATGGCTACACCTTC
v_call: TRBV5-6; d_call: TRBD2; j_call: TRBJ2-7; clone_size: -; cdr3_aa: CASSLVGLAGLGGVKQYF; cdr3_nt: TGTGCCAGCAGCTTGGTTGGGCTAGCGGGATTAGGAGGTGTCAAGCAGTACTTC
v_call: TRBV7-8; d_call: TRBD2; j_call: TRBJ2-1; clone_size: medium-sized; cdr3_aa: CASSLMREGGEQFF; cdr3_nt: TGTGCCAGCAGCTTAATGCGGGAGGGAGGCGAGCAGTTCTTC
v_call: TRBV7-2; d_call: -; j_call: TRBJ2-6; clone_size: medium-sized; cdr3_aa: CASSPGGSGANVLTF; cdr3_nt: TGTGCCAGCAGCCCCGGAGGCTCTGGGGCCAACGTCCTGACTTTC
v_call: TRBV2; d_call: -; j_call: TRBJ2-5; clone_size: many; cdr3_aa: CASTLEETQYF; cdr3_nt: TGTGCCAGCACTCTGGAAGAGACCCAGTACTTC
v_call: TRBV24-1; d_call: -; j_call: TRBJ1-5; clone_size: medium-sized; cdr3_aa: CATSDKGPREQPQHF; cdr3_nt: TGTGCCACCAGTGATAAAGGACCTCGGGAACAGCCCCAGCATTTT
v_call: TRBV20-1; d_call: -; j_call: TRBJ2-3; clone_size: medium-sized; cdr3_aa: CSVSPSPSTDTQYF; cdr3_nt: TGCAGTGTCTCTCCGAGTCCGAGCACAGATACGCAGTATTTT
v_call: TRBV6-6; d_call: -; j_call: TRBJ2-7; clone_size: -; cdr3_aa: CASSQLIPNVVSEQYF; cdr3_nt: TGTGCCAGCAGTCAGCTGATCCCGAACGTAGTGAGCGAGCAGTACTTC
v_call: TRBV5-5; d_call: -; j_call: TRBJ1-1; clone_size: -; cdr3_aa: CASSLVRSEAFF; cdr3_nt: TGTGCCAGCAGCTTGGTTCGATCTGAAGCTTTCTTT
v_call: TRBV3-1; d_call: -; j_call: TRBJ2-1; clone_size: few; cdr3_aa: CASSQDQDEQFF; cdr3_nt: TGTGCCAGCAGCCAAGACCAGGATGAGCAGTTCTTC
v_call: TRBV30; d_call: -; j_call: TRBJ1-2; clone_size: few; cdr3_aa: CAWSVNTGLYGYTF; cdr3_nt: TGTGCCTGGAGTGTAAATACAGGGCTCTATGGCTACACCTTC
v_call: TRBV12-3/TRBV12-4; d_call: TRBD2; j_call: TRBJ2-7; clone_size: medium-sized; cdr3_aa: CASSSPAGANQEQYF; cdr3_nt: TGTGCCAGCAGTTCCCCCGCGGGAGCGAATCAGGAGCAGTACTTC
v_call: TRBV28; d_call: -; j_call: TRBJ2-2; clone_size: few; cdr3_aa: CASSLGTDAGELFF; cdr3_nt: TGTGCCAGCAGTTTGGGGACTGATGCCGGGGAGCTGTTTTTT
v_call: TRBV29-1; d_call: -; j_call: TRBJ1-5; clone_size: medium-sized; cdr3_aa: CSVVVSHNQPQHF; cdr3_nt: TGCAGCGTTGTAGTCTCCCACAATCAGCCCCAGCATTTT
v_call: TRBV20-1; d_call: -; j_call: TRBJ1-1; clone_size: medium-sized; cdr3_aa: CSATPYGGDTEAFF; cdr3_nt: TGCAGTGCTACCCCTTACGGGGGCGACACTGAAGCTTTCTTT
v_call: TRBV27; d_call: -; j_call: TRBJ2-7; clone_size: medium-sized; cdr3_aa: CASSLPGTNAYEQYF; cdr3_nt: TGTGCCAGCAGTCTGCCCGGGACAAACGCCTACGAGCAGTACTTC
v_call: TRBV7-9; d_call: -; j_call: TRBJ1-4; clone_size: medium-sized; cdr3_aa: CASSRGGPANEKLFF; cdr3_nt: TGTGCCAGCAGCCGGGGGGGCCCTGCTAATGAAAAACTGTTTTTT
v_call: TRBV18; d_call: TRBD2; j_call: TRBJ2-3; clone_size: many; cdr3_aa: CASSPPNRLAGEVTQYF; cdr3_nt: TGTGCCAGCTCACCACCTAATCGTCTAGCGGGAGAGGTTACGCAGTATTTT
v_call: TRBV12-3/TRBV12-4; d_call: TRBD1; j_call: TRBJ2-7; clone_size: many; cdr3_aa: CASSSTGGDYEQYF; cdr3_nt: TGTGCCAGCAGTTCCACAGGGGGCGACTACGAGCAGTACTTC
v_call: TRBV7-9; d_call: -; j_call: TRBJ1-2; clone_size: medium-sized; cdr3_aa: CASNPDGYSYGYTF; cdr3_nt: TGTGCCAGCAACCCGGACGGTTACTCCTATGGCTACACCTTC
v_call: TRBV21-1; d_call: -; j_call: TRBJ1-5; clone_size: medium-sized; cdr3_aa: CASSKREQTCNQPQHF; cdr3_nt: TGTGCCAGCAGCAAACGTGAACAGACATGCAATCAGCCCCAGCATTTT
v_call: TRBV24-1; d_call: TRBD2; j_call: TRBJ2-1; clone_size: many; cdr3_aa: CATKASGSSYNEQFF; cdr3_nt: TGTGCCACCAAAGCTAGCGGGAGCTCCTACAATGAGCAGTTCTTC
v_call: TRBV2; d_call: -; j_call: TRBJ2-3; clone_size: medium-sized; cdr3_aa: CASSEGGTDTQYF; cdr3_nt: TGTGCCAGCAGTGAAGGTGGCACAGATACGCAGTATTTT
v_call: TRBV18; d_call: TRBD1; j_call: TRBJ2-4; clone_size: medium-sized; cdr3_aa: CASSPRQGPAKNIQYF; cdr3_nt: TGTGCCAGCTCACCACGACAGGGCCCAGCCAAAAACATTCAGTACTTC
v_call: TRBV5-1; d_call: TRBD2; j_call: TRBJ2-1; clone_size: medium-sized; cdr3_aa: CASSLGLAGDEQFF; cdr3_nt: TGCGCCAGCAGCTTGGGACTAGCGGGAGATGAGCAGTTCTTC
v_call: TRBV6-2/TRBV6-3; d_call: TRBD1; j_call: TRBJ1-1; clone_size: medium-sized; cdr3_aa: CASSFVRGLGEAFF; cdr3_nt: TGTGCCAGCAGTTTCGTCAGGGGGCTGGGTGAAGCTTTCTTT
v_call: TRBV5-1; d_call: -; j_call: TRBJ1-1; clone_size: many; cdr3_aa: CASSRQMNTEAFF; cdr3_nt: TGCGCCAGCAGCAGACAGATGAACACTGAAGCTTTCTTT
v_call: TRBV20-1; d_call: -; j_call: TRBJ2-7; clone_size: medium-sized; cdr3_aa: CSARRNPYEQYF; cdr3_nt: TGCAGTGCTAGGCGTAACCCCTACGAGCAGTACTTC
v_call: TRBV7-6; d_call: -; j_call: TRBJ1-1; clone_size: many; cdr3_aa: CASSGGQHAKAFF; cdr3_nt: TGTGCCAGCAGCGGAGGTCAGCATGCTAAAGCTTTCTTT
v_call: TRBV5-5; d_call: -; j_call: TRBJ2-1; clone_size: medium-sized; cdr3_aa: CASSSGGTRDEQFF; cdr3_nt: TGTGCCAGCAGCTCGGGGGGCACCCGGGATGAGCAGTTCTTC
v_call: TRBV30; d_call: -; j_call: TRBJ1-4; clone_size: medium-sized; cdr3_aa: CAWSVSTTNEKLFF; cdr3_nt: TGTGCCTGGAGTGTCTCAACAACTAATGAAAAACTGTTTTTT
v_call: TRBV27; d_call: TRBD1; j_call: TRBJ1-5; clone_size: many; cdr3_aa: CASKDRGSYSNQPQHF; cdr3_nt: TGTGCCAGCAAGGACAGGGGGTCATATAGCAATCAGCCCCAGCATTTT
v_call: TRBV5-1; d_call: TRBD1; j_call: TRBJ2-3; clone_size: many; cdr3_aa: CASSLVQGSIDTQYF; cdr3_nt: TGCGCCAGCAGCTTGGTACAGGGGAGTATAGATACGCAGTATTTT
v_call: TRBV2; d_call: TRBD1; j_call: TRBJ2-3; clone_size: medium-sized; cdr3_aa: CASSAEQGDTDTQYF; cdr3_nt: TGTGCCAGCAGTGCCGAACAGGGGGACACAGATACGCAGTATTTT
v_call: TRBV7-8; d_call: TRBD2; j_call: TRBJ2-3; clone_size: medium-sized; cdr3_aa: CASSGGLAGTDTQYF; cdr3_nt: TGTGCCAGCAGCGGTGGACTAGCGGGCACAGATACGCAGTATTTT
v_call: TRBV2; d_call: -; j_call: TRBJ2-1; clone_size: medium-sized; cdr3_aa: CASSTTGTYPGEQFF; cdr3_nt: TGTGCCAGCAGCACCACCGGGACTTACCCGGGTGAGCAGTTCTTC